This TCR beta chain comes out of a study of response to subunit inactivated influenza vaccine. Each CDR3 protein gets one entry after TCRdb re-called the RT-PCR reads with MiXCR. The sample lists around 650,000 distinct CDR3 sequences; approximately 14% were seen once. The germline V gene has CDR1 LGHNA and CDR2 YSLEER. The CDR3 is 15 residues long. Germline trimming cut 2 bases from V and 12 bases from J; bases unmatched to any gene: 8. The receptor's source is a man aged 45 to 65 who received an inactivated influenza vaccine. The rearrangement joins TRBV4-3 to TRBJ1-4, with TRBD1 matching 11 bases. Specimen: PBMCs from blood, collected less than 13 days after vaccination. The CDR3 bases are TGCGCCAGCAGCCAATCCGGGACAGGGGGATCGGAACTGTTTTTT. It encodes CASSQSGTGGSELFF.